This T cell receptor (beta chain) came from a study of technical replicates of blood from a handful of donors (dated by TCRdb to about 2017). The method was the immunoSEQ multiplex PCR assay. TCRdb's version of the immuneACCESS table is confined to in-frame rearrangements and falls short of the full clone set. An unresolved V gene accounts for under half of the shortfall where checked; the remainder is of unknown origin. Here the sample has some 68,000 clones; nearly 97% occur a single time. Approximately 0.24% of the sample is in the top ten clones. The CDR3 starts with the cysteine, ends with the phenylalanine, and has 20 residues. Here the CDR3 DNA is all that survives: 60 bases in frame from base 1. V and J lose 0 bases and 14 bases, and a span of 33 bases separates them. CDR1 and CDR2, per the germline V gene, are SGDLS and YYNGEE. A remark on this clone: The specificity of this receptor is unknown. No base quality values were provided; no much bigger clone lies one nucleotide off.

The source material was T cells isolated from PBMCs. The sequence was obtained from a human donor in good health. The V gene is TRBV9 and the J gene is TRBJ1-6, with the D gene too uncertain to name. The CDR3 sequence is CASSVDRSAKVDWVRRALHF. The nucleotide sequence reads TGTGCCAGCAGCGTAGATAGATCGGCCAAGGTGGACTGGGTTCGTCGGGCCCTCCACTTT.